Sequencing of this TCR beta chain was carried out in a study of T and B cells in COVID-19 patients. The wider study: The recovered cohort's median age was roughly 31 years, versus approximately 70 years in active infection.

CDR1 and CDR2 (germline): WSHSY, SAAADI. The ends were cut back, 5 bases at V and 2 bases at J, with 10 bases in the middle. This CDR3 has 13 amino acids. From blood, about 240-500 ng of genomic DNA served as TRB template. BIOMED2 TRB-A/B primer pools were used in multiplex TRB PCR. TCRdb itself ran the multiplex PCR reads through MiXCR, one entry per CDR3 protein. This sample has more than 7,500 distinct CDR3 sequences, with about 30% found just once. The receptor's source is a human donor with active COVID-19. The rearrangement joins TRBV10-2 to TRBJ2-7; D not resolved. Material: blood. CDR3 bases: TGCGCCAGCAGTTTATCAGAAGCCTACGAGCAGTACGTC. This encodes CASSLSEAYEQYV.